One and the same sample provided the 7 T cell receptor beta chains below, sequenced in a study of T cells after yellow fever vaccination. MiXCR, applied by TCRdb to the 5' RACE reads, yields one record per CDR3 protein. The sample lists some 550,000 distinct CDR3 sequences; about a fifth were seen once. The sample here was PBMCs, taken 15 days after the yellow fever booster vaccination. The receptor source for this set is a man aged 30-40 years who received the YFV17D yellow fever vaccine.

In its sample, this clonotype was seen a few times. CDR3 protein: CASSQSTSGSERNIQYF. CDR3 in DNA: TGTGCCAGCAGCCAATCGACTAGCGGGAGTGAGAGAAACATTCAGTACTTC. The rearrangement links TRBV4-2 to TRBJ2-4, with 12 nucleotides matching TRBD2. CDR3 length equals 17 residues. J gave up 6 bases and V 2 bases, and 8 bases lay outside the gene matches. Germline CDR1 LGHNA, CDR2 YNFKEQ.

V and J are TRBV12-3 or TRBV12-4 and TRBJ2-2; D not resolved. The CDR3 consists of 13 residues. Trimming cost V 4 bases and J 7 bases, with 10 bases left between them. The CDR3, as DNA: TGTGCCAGCAGTTGGTTCGAGGTCGGGGAGCTGTTTTTT. Translation: CASSWFEVGELFF.

This clonotype was seen a handful of times. The genes are TRBV21-1 and TRBJ2-1; no check of the table's D call, TRBD1, against the DNA was made. TRBV21-1 is annotated as a pseudogene. CDR3 size: 10 residues. This CDR3 reads CASSPGEQFF. In nucleotides, the CDR3 is TGTGCCAGCAGCCCCGGTGAGCAGTTCTTC.

This clonotype was detected a few times. V usage is TRBV20-1 and J usage is TRBJ2-7; tentative D call: TRBD2 (6 bases). Trimming removed 6 bases at V and 4 bases at J, with 22 bases between. The CDR3 totals 15 residues. Germline lookup yields CDR1 DFQATT and CDR2 SNEGSKA (reference sequence). The CDR3 is CSARLPGLEVYEQYF. CDR3 coding DNA: TGCAGTGCGCGGCTACCGGGACTCGAGGTTTACGAGCAGTACTTC.

In its sample, this clonotype was seen a few times. The rearrangement joins TRBV29-1 to TRBJ1-2; D is ambiguous. Deletions cut 4 bases from V and 8 bases from J, with 17 bases between. This CDR3 has 13 amino acids. CDR1 is SQVTM, CDR2 ANQGSEA, per germline. The CDR3 loop reads CSVVSTLRRGYTF. In DNA form, the CDR3 reads TGCAGCGTTGTATCTACACTCCGTCGGGGCTACACCTTC.

This chain uses TRBV14 with TRBJ2-1, with TRBD1 matching 9 bases. The CDR3 is made up of 17 amino acids. V gave up 2 bases and J gave up 2 bases; unmatched junction bases: 7. The germline V gene has CDR1 SGHDN and CDR2 FVKESK. This chain's CDR3 is CASSQRRTGVTYNEQFF. In DNA form, the CDR3 reads TGTGCCAGCAGCCAACGTAGGACAGGGGTTACCTACAATGAGCAGTTCTTC.

The chain combines TRBV18 with TRBJ2-5; D gene uncertain. There are 14 residues in the CDR3. Germline lookup yields CDR1 KGHSH and CDR2 LQKENI. V lost 6 bases to trimming and J lost 3 bases, with 14 bases between them. In nucleotides, the CDR3 is TGTGCCAGCTCCCTCCGGCCCGGAGAAGAGACCCAGTACTTC. Translated: CASSLRPGEETQYF.